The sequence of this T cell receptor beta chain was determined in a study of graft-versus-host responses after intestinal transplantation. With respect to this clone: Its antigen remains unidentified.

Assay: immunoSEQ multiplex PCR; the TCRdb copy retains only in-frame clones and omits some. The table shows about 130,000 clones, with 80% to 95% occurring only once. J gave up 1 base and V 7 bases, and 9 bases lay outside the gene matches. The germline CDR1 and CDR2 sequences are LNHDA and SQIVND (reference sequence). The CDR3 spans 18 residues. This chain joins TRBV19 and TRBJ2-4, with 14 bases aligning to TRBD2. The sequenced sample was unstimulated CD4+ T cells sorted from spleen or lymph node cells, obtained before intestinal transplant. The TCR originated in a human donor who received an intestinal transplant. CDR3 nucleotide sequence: TGTGCCAGTACCCCAGGAGGGACTAGCGGGAGCGCCAAAAACATTCAGTACTTC. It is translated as CASTPGGTSGSAKNIQYF.